The 27 T cell receptor beta chains reported below all come from one sample, sequenced in a study of shared clonotypes between healthy human individuals. Here immunoSEQ multiplex PCR was the method, and the copy in TCRdb shows in-frame clones only, minus some. The sample lists more than 1.2 million clones, just under 99% occurring once. The specimen was naive CD4+ T cells sorted from blood. Described subset: CD45RA+ positively selected. The source of these receptors is a man aged 30 to 39 in good health.

The rearrangement joins TRBV7-8 to TRBJ1-5; maybe TRBD1 (5 bases). Germline assignment: CDR1 SGHVS and CDR2 FQNEAQ. The CDR3 covers 18 residues. The ends were cut back, 5 bases at V and 5 bases at J, with 25 bases in the middle. CDR3 residues: CASSLERVGRAFHQPQHF. The CDR3, as DNA: TGTGCCAGCAGCCTAGAACGTGTGGGCAGGGCCTTTCATCAGCCCCAGCATTTT.

The genes are TRBV7-2 and TRBJ2-7, with D hard to call. Per germline, CDR1 SGHTA and CDR2 FQGNSA. Trimming stripped 4 bases from V and 2 bases from J, with 9 bases between. CDR3 size: 13 residues. CDR3 sequence: CASSSMNAYEQYF. DNA for the CDR3: TGTGCCAGCAGCTCGATGAATGCCTACGAGCAGTACTTC.

This chain uses TRBV9 with TRBJ2-1, with D possibly TRBD2 on 5 matching bases. Germline V CDR1 and CDR2: SGDLS, YYNGEE. The CDR3 contains 16 residues. The V end was cut by 0 bases, the J end by 5 bases, with 15 bases between. The CDR3 loop is CASSVDPRGNNNEQFF. The CDR3 bases are TGTGCCAGCAGCGTAGATCCCAGAGGGAACAACAATGAGCAGTTCTTC.

The chain is built from TRBV19 and TRBJ1-1, with TRBD1 matching 7 bases. The CDR3 length is 11 residues. With 5 bases clipped from V and 9 bases from J, the junction kept 3 bases outside the gene matches. Germline lookup yields CDR1 LNHDA and CDR2 SQIVND (reference sequence). The CDR3 DNA reads TGTGCCAGTAGTGGGGGACAGCAAGCTTTCTTT. Translated, it gives CASSGGQQAFF.

Regarding this clone: This CDR3 is also generated by other DNA sequences in the sample. The rearrangement joins TRBV5-1 to TRBJ1-1, with 8 positions matching TRBD1. The CDR3 is 12 residues long. J was trimmed by 8 bases and V by 0 bases; bases with no gene match: 0. The germline V gene has CDR1 SGHRS and CDR2 YFSETQ. Here the CDR3 DNA reads TGCGCCAGCAGCTTGGGACAGGGGGAAGCTTTCTTT. Protein product: CASSLGQGEAFF.

The V call is TRBV7-8, the J call TRBJ2-5; possible D gene TRBD1, 6 bases. The CDR3 contains 16 residues. Trimming removed 3 bases at V and 7 bases at J, with 21 bases between. Per germline, CDR1 SGHVS and CDR2 FQNEAQ. CDR3 sequence reads: CASSFIQGKGRGTQYF. The DNA of the CDR3 is TGTGCCAGCAGCTTCATCCAGGGGAAAGGAAGGGGGACCCAGTACTTC.

The V and J genes are TRBV7-2 and TRBJ2-1, with D unresolved. The CDR3 covers 13 residues. Germline lookup yields CDR1 SGHTA and CDR2 FQGNSA. V lost 1 base and J lost 10, with 11 bases in between. The CDR3 loop reads CASSLVPTEEQFF. The CDR3 bases are TGTGCCAGCAGCTTAGTACCCACAGAAGAGCAGTTCTTC.

The chain links TRBV5-1 to TRBJ2-3; the D is unclear. Deletions cut 0 bases from V and 4 bases from J, with 12 bases between. The CDR3 is made up of 15 amino acids. Per the germline V gene, CDR1 is SGHRS and CDR2 is YFSETQ. CDR3 coding DNA: TGCGCCAGCAGCTTGGCCCGGAGAAGCGCAGATACGCAGTATTTT. Its translation: CASSLARRSADTQYF.

The chain has TRBV7-9 and TRBJ2-3, with no clear D. The V end lost 8 bases, the J end lost 0 bases, and 3 bases lay between the germline ends. The CDR3 length is 11 residues. Per the germline V gene, CDR1 is SEHNR and CDR2 is FQNEAQ (reference sequence). The CDR3 protein is CASQSTDTQYF. Written as DNA, the CDR3 is TGTGCCAGCCAGAGCACAGATACGCAGTATTTT.

This clone has just one count. The CDR3 DNA is TGTGCCAGCAGCACCTTCCAAGAGACCCAGTACTTC. It encodes CASSTFQETQYF. The chain has TRBV7-6 and TRBJ2-5, with D unclear. This CDR3 comprises 12 residues. Per germline, CDR1 SGHVS and CDR2 FNYEAQ. Trimming stripped 5 bases from V and 1 base from J, with 5 bases between.

The chain uses TRBV11-2 and TRBJ1-1, with no clear D. The CDR3 totals 16 residues. CDR1 is SGHAT, CDR2 FQNNGV, per germline. V lost 5 bases to trimming and J lost 0 bases, with 16 bases between them. The CDR3 is CASSPGGWGLNTEAFF. The CDR3 DNA is TGTGCCAGCAGCCCAGGCGGTTGGGGATTGAACACTGAAGCTTTCTTT.

The chain is built from TRBV19 and TRBJ1-2; D is undetermined. Trimming removed 2 bases from V and 2 bases from J, with 9 bases in between. CDR3 length equals 14 residues. Germline V gene data show CDR1 as LNHDA and CDR2 as SQIVND (reference sequence). The CDR3 sequence: CASSISGLNYGYTF. CDR3 sequence (DNA): TGTGCCAGTAGTATATCCGGATTGAACTATGGCTACACCTTC.

In nucleotides, the CDR3 is TGTGCCAGTAGTCTTGCAGGGGCACGGGAAAAACTGTTTTTT. Amino acid sequence: CASSLAGAREKLFF. This sequence joins TRBV19 and TRBJ1-4, with a possible D match to TRBD1 (6 bases). The germline gives CDR1 LNHDA, CDR2 SQIVND (reference sequence). Trimming cost V 5 bases and J 8 bases, with 15 bases left between them. The CDR3 sequence is 14 residues long.

J is TRBJ2-6 and V is TRBV7-3; unclear D gene. V was pared by 3 bases and J by 3 bases, with 3 bases between. The CDR3 covers 13 residues. The V gene's germline CDR1 is SGHTA and CDR2 FQGTGA. In nucleotides, the CDR3 is TGTGCCAGCAGCTTTTTTGGGGCCAACGTCCTGACTTTC. Its translation is CASSFFGANVLTF. Together with reference TRBV7-3 and TRBJ2-6, the CDR3 gives the full variable domain: GAGVSQTPSNKVTEKGKYVELRCDPISGHTALYWYRQSLGQGPEFLIYFQGTGAADDSGLPNDRFFAVRPEGSVSTLKIQRTERGDSAVYLCASSFFGANVLTFGAGSRLTVL.

To note about this clone: Within the sample, other DNA sequences also encode this same CDR3. The chain employs TRBV10-1 and TRBJ1-5, with unresolved D. V lost 0 bases, J lost 6 bases, and 3 bases lay in between. The germline V gene has CDR1 WNHNN and CDR2 SYGVQD (reference sequence). The CDR3 covers 12 residues. Here the CDR3 reads CASSESGQPQHF. CDR3 DNA: TGCGCCAGCAGTGAGTCGGGTCAGCCCCAGCATTTT.

The chain couples TRBV4-2 to TRBJ2-3, with D perhaps matching TRBD1 (6 bases). The CDR3 totals 13 residues. From germline, CDR1 is LGHNA and CDR2 YNFKEQ. Trimming removed 3 bases at V and 4 bases at J, with 8 bases between. The CDR3: CASSQYRADTQYF. DNA for the CDR3: TGTGCCAGCAGCCAGTACAGGGCAGATACGCAGTATTTT.

The CDR3 DNA reads as TGTGCCAGCAGTTTAGTGGCAGGGAATGGGGGCTACACCTTC. Its translation is CASSLVAGNGGYTF. The chain carries TRBV28 and TRBJ1-2; perhaps TRBD1 as D (5 bases). Trimming removed 2 bases at V and 8 bases at J, with 15 bases between. There are 14 residues in the CDR3. Germline V CDR1 and CDR2: MDHEN, SYDVKM.

The rearrangement uses TRBV7-6 and TRBJ2-1; TRBD2 agrees at 10 bases. With 5 bases clipped from V and 6 bases from J, the junction kept 16 bases outside the gene matches. The CDR3 has 18 residues. Per germline, CDR1 SGHVS and CDR2 FNYEAQ. The CDR3 sequence: CASSESPFLAGAGNEQFF. The CDR3 nucleotides are TGTGCCAGCAGCGAATCCCCCTTCCTAGCGGGAGCCGGCAATGAGCAGTTCTTC.

This chain links TRBV7-2 with TRBJ2-1; perhaps TRBD2 as D (6 bases). V lost 1 base and J 4 bases, leaving 17 bases between the germline ends. The germline V gene has CDR1 SGHTA and CDR2 FQGNSA. The CDR3 has 17 amino acids. The chain's CDR3 is CASSLVGTGAGYNEQFF. The CDR3 DNA reads as TGTGCCAGCAGCTTAGTCGGTACGGGAGCCGGGTACAATGAGCAGTTCTTC.

The chain combines TRBV6-5 with TRBJ1-5; D remains unclear. The CDR3 sequence is 16 residues long. Trimming took off 1 base at V and 3 bases at J, with 13 bases between the two ends. Germline-derived CDR1 and CDR2 are MNHEY and SVGAGI. The CDR3 is CASSYLGNSFNQPQHF. DNA for the CDR3: TGTGCCAGCAGTTACTTAGGCAATTCATTCAATCAGCCCCAGCATTTT.

The chain combines TRBV30 with TRBJ2-7, with a weak D call TRBD1 (5 bases). CDR3 size: 14 residues. Germline V gives CDR1 GTSNPN, CDR2 SVGIG (reference sequence). V dropped 5 bases and J dropped 0 bases, with 14 bases sitting between them. The CDR3, as DNA: TGTGCCTGGGAAAGAGACAGAAGCTCCTACGAGCAGTACTTC. This encodes CAWERDRSSYEQYF.

The chain employs TRBV9 and TRBJ2-7; D tentatively reads TRBD1 or TRBD2 (6 bases each). Germline assignment: CDR1 SGDLS and CDR2 YYNGEE. This CDR3 has 17 residues. The germline V and J ends were trimmed by 0 bases and 3 bases, with 19 bases remaining between them. CDR3 DNA: TGTGCCAGCAGCGTAGGCCCGAGTTCCGGGGGCGGCTACGAGCAGTACTTC. As protein: CASSVGPSSGGGYEQYF. The variable domain in full, with the rest retrieved from reference TRBV9 and TRBJ2-7, is DSGVTQTPKHLITATGQRVTLRCSPRSGDLSVYWYQQSLDQGLQFLIQYYNGEERAKGNILERFSAQQFPDLHSELNLSSLELGDSALYFCASSVGPSSGGGYEQYFGPGTRLTVT.

The CDR3 protein is CAWSGGSAFF. The DNA for the CDR3 is TGTGCCTGGAGTGGGGGAAGCGCTTTCTTT. The chain joins TRBV30 to TRBJ1-1; D gene uncertain. The CDR3 covers 10 residues. Germline values: CDR1 GTSNPN, CDR2 SVGIG (reference sequence). V gave up 1 base and J gave up 11 bases, with 8 bases separating them.

This chain uses TRBV5-1 with TRBJ2-4; D tentatively reads TRBD1 or TRBD2 (6 bases each). The germline CDR1 and CDR2 sequences are SGHRS and YFSETQ. The CDR3 sequence is 17 residues long. Trimming took 0 bases from V and 2 from J, leaving 15 bases between them. The CDR3 reads CASSLESSGATKNIQYF. The CDR3, as DNA: TGCGCCAGCAGCTTGGAGTCTTCGGGGGCGACCAAAAACATTCAGTACTTC.

This clone was seen once. The chain joins TRBV30 to TRBJ2-1, with 12 bases identical to TRBD2. In germline, CDR1 is GTSNPN, CDR2 SVGIG (reference sequence). V lost 2 bases, J lost 10 bases, and 3 bases stayed unmatched. CDR3 length equals 13 residues. CDR3 DNA sequence: TGTGCCTGGAGTCGGACTAGCGGGAAAGAGCAGTTCTTC. Protein: CAWSRTSGKEQFF.

This clone occurred once. The rearrangement uses TRBV6-5 and TRBJ1-5; D uncertain. CDR1 and CDR2 from the germline V gene are MNHEY and SVGAGI. With 5 bases removed from V and 6 bases from J, the gap between germline ends came to 11 bases. The CDR3 sequence is 13 residues long. Here the CDR3 DNA reads TGTGCCAGCAGTCCCGGTGTCGGTCAGCCCCAGCATTTT. This gives the protein CASSPGVGQPQHF.

The chain has TRBV29-1 and TRBJ2-5; 8 bases map to TRBD2. V lost 2 bases to trimming and J lost 5 bases; unmatched junction nucleotides: 10. The CDR3 contains 15 residues. Per germline, CDR1 SQVTM and CDR2 ANQGSEA. The CDR3, as DNA: TGCAGCGTTGAAACGGGAGGGCCCTCTCTTGAGACCCAGTACTTC. It encodes CSVETGGPSLETQYF.